One sample yielded the 21 T cell receptor beta chains listed below, sequenced in a study of blood T cell repertoires in COVID-19. The table came from immunoSEQ multiplex PCR; TCRdb's copy has only in-frame clones and leaves some out. The table shows about 120,000 clones, with approximately 83% occurring only once. Material: peripheral blood. All receptors derive from a man aged 80 or over with acute or convalescent COVID-19.

The gene calls are TRBV5-1 and TRBJ1-2; TRBD1 agrees at 9 bases. The CDR3 has 14 amino acids. Germline loops: CDR1 SGHRS, CDR2 YFSETQ. V shed 3 bases and J 4 bases; nucleotides not matched to a gene: 4. The chain's CDR3 is CASSSLGQGYGYTF. The DNA of the CDR3 is TGCGCCAGCAGCTCACTGGGACAGGGCTATGGCTACACCTTC.

The rearrangement links TRBV5-4 to TRBJ1-1, with TRBD1 matching 9 bases. The CDR3 loop spans 13 amino acids. Germline V lookup: CDR1 SGHNT, CDR2 YYREEE (reference sequence). J was trimmed by 5 bases and V by 4 bases; bases with no gene match: 3. As DNA, the CDR3 is TGTGCCAGCAGCCAGGGGACAGGGACTGAAGCTTTCTTT. Protein product: CASSQGTGTEAFF.

The rearrangement joins TRBV5-1 to TRBJ2-3, with 10 bases aligning to TRBD2. Unmatched junction bases numbered 5, after V lost 4 bases and J lost 6 bases. CDR3 length equals 14 residues. The V gene's germline CDR1 is SGHRS and CDR2 YFSETQ. The CDR3 nucleotides read TGCGCCAGCAGCCCGGGACTAGCGTTTGATACGCAGTATTTT. Protein: CASSPGLAFDTQYF.

The chain has TRBV5-6 and TRBJ1-4, with a tentative D call TRBD1 (5 bases). The V and J ends lost 2 bases and 4 bases respectively, with 18 bases between them. The CDR3 has 17 residues. The germline gives CDR1 SGHDT, CDR2 YYEEEE. CDR3 loop: CASSLTTGGNLNEKLFF. The DNA for the CDR3 is TGTGCCAGCAGCTTAACTACGGGGGGTAACCTTAATGAAAAACTGTTTTTT.

The V call is TRBV19, the J call TRBJ2-7, with a tentative D call TRBD2 (6 bases). The CDR3 extends over 13 amino acids. Germline V gene sequence: CDR1 LNHDA, CDR2 SQIVND (reference sequence). The ends were cut back, 7 bases at V and 6 bases at J, with 16 bases in the middle. The CDR3 DNA follows: TGTGCCAGTAAGCAGGGAGGCATAGGCGAGCAGTACTTC. This codes for CASKQGGIGEQYF.

This clone was detected once. V and J are TRBV9 and TRBJ1-6; D is possibly TRBD1 (5 bases). Germline values: CDR1 SGDLS, CDR2 YYNGEE. Trimming shortened V by 4 bases and J by 6 bases, and 14 bases separated the two germline ends. The CDR3 spans 15 residues. CDR3 nucleotides: TGTGCCAGCAGCCCCCTGGGGGAGGGTAATTCACCCCTCCACTTT. Translating gives CASSPLGEGNSPLHF.

This sequence joins TRBV27 and TRBJ2-2, with 8 bases lining up with TRBD1. Per the germline V gene, CDR1 is MNHEY and CDR2 is SMNVEV (reference sequence). V lost 6 bases to trimming and J lost 5 bases; unmatched junction nucleotides: 8. The CDR3 loop spans 15 amino acids. The CDR3: CASRRGQGITGELFF. The CDR3, as DNA: TGTGCCAGCAGACGCGGACAGGGAATTACCGGGGAGCTGTTTTTT.

This rearrangement joins TRBV9 to TRBJ2-7; D is perhaps TRBD2 (6 bases). The germline V gene has CDR1 SGDLS and CDR2 YYNGEE. Deletions cut 2 bases from V and 3 bases from J, with 12 bases between. The CDR3 consists of 14 residues. The CDR3 region has the DNA TGTGCCAGCAGCGTGGCGGGACGGTACTACGAGCAGTACTTC. Its protein is CASSVAGRYYEQYF. Based on the CDR3 plus reference TRBV9 and TRBJ2-7, the full variable domain is DSGVTQTPKHLITATGQRVTLRCSPRSGDLSVYWYQQSLDQGLQFLIQYYNGEERAKGNILERFSAQQFPDLHSELNLSSLELGDSALYFCASSVAGRYYEQYFGPGTRLTVT.

The chain is built from TRBV5-6 and TRBJ2-2, with 8 bases identical to TRBD2. The V segment lost 4 bases and the J segment 7 bases; nucleotides outside the gene matches: 12. Germline V CDR1 and CDR2: SGHDT, YYEEEE. This CDR3 is built from 16 residues. The CDR3 DNA sequence: TGTGCCAGCAGCACAGCGGGAGCGGGTTCGTTCGGGGAGCTGTTTTTT. Translated: CASSTAGAGSFGELFF.

The genes are TRBV12-5 and TRBJ1-1; D gene ambiguous. Germline loops: CDR1 LGHNT, CDR2 FRNRAP. Trimming took 0 bases from V and 5 from J, leaving 4 bases between them. The CDR3 is 12 amino acids. The CDR3 spells CASGLVPTEAFF. The CDR3 nucleotides read TGTGCTAGTGGTTTGGTCCCTACTGAAGCTTTCTTT.

The CDR3 DNA reads as TGTGCCAGCAGCCAAGGGGTTGACAGTGAAAAACTGTTTTTT. Amino acids: CASSQGVDSEKLFF. This chain links TRBV3-1 (or the pseudogene TRBV3-2) with TRBJ1-4, with D perhaps matching TRBD1 (5 bases). Trimming shortened V by 1 base and J by 7 bases, and 10 bases separated the two germline ends. Germline loops: CDR1 LGHDT, CDR2 YNNKEL (reference sequence). The CDR3 extends over 14 amino acids.

The chain couples TRBV4-3 to TRBJ1-2; maybe TRBD1 (6 bases). The V gene lost 4 bases and the J gene lost 3 bases, with 15 bases spanning the gap. Germline V gene data show CDR1 as LGHNA and CDR2 as YSLEER. The length of the CDR3 is 15 residues. The CDR3 here is CASSLESGVDYGYTF. The CDR3 DNA reads TGCGCCAGCAGCCTAGAATCAGGGGTTGACTATGGCTACACCTTC.

The chain employs TRBV5-4 and TRBJ1-4; 9 bases align to TRBD1. CDR1 and CDR2 from the germline V gene are SGHNT and YYREEE (reference sequence). Trimming at V came to 3 bases and at J to 5 bases, leaving 5 bases not matched to a gene. This CDR3 region has 15 residues. DNA of the CDR3: TGTGCCAGCAGCTCCTTGGGGACAGGGAATGAAAAACTGTTTTTT. Residues: CASSSLGTGNEKLFF.

V is TRBV10-3 and J is TRBJ2-2; 10 bases line up with TRBD2. After removal of 3 bases from V and 6 bases from J, the junction contained 4 bases not matched to a gene. Germline V CDR1 and CDR2: ENHRY, SYGVKD. The CDR3 covers 15 residues. The CDR3 here is CAISETSGVAGELFF. DNA of the CDR3: TGTGCCATCAGTGAAACTAGCGGGGTCGCCGGGGAGCTGTTTTTT.

J is TRBJ2-3 and V is TRBV5-1; 9 bases match TRBD2. V lost 6 bases, J lost 1 base, and 12 bases stayed unmatched. Germline-derived CDR1 and CDR2 are SGHRS and YFSETQ. CDR3 size: 17 residues. This chain's CDR3 is CASTLGLLAGGTDTQYF. The CDR3 DNA is TGCGCCAGCACCCTAGGATTGTTAGCGGGGGGCACAGATACGCAGTATTTT.

The V and J genes are TRBV19 and TRBJ1-2, with D unresolved. V was clipped by 3 bases and J by 5 bases, with 13 bases between them. Germline CDR1 and CDR2: LNHDA and SQIVND (reference sequence). The CDR3 sequence is 14 residues long. The CDR3 DNA sequence: TGTGCCAGTAGTATGGCTTCCGGAGGATATGGCTACACCTTC. It translates to CASSMASGGYGYTF.

This chain uses TRBV5-6 with TRBJ2-7; D is uncertain. CDR1 SGHDT and CDR2 YYEEEE come from the germline V gene. The CDR3 is made up of 17 amino acids. Between the trimmed V and J ends, which lost 3 bases and 0 bases, there was a span of 19 bases. CDR3: CASSSNGPVVVSYEQYF. In nucleotides, the CDR3 is TGTGCCAGCAGCTCTAATGGGCCGGTGGTGGTCTCCTACGAGCAGTACTTC.

This clone was detected a few times. V gene TRBV12-3 or TRBV12-4 combines with J gene TRBJ2-7; D may be TRBD1 (6 bases). V dropped 5 bases and J dropped 2 bases, with 10 bases sitting between them. CDR3 length equals 13 residues. In DNA, the CDR3 is TGTGCCAGCAGTCGGGACAACCCCTACGAGCAGTACTTC. The encoded protein is CASSRDNPYEQYF.

The chain links TRBV5-1 to TRBJ2-5, with TRBD2 identical over 8 bases. J gave up 3 bases and V 0 bases, and 4 bases lay outside the gene matches. The CDR3 length is 15 residues. Germline assignment: CDR1 SGHRS and CDR2 YFSETQ. The CDR3 protein is CASSLEVAGKETQYF. The DNA for the CDR3 is TGCGCCAGCAGCTTGGAGGTAGCGGGGAAAGAGACCCAGTACTTC.

The chain joins TRBV10-3 to TRBJ1-1; no clear D gene. The CDR3 has 14 amino acids. The germline V and J ends were trimmed by 3 bases and 5 bases, with 13 bases remaining between them. Germline-derived CDR1 and CDR2 are ENHRY and SYGVKD. CDR3 sequence (DNA): TGTGCCATCAGTGACTTTTCGGGAAGTACTGAAGCTTTCTTT. Its protein is CAISDFSGSTEAFF.

This clone was counted a few times. The chain combines TRBV6-1 with TRBJ1-2; perhaps TRBD1 as D (5 bases). The CDR3 extends over 15 amino acids. Germline-derived CDR1 and CDR2 are MNHNS and SASEGT. Trimming took off 0 bases at V and 9 bases at J, with 17 bases between the two ends. The CDR3 protein is CASSEALTERGSYTF. The CDR3, as DNA: TGTGCCAGCAGTGAAGCGCTGACAGAAAGAGGCAGCTACACCTTC.